One and the same sample provided the 16 T cell receptor beta chains below, sequenced in a study of T cells in Graves' hyperthyroidism and ophthalmopathy. Amplified regions were TCR beta CDR3 sequences from RNA transcripts. The HTBI set primed first-round TCR CDR3 RT-PCR. From the multiplex PCR reads, TCRdb called clonotypes with MiXCR, one entry per CDR3 protein. The table includes 370,000 or so distinct CDR3 sequences, approximately 13% detected once. Specimen: blood. The source of these receptors is a man younger than 45 with Graves' hyperthyroidism that later progressed to Graves' ophthalmopathy.

This clonotype was seen at least ten times. V and J are TRBV19 and TRBJ1-1; unclear D gene. In germline, CDR1 is LNHDA, CDR2 SQIVND (reference sequence). The V end was cut by 6 bases, the J end by 3 bases, with 14 bases between. The CDR3 contains 14 residues. CDR3 nucleotide sequence: TGTGCCAGTAGAGAGACCGCTCATGACACTGAAGCTTTCTTT. As protein: CASRETAHDTEAFF. The entire variable domain, with the rest obtained from reference TRBV19 and TRBJ1-1, is as follows: DGGITQSPKYLFRKEGQNVTLSCEQNLNHDAMYWYRQDPGQGLRLIYYSQIVNDFQKGDIAEGYSVSREKKESFPLTVTSAQKNPTAFYLCASRETAHDTEAFFGQGTRLTVV.

The rearrangement links TRBV15 to TRBJ2-1, with unresolved D. The length of the CDR3 is 14 residues. Germline CDR1 is LNHNV and CDR2 is YYDKDF (reference sequence). Trimming removed 0 bases from V and 7 bases from J, with 10 bases in between. In DNA form, the CDR3 reads TGTGCCACCAGCAGAGACCTAGGAGCAAATGAGCAGTTCTTC. Residues: CATSRDLGANEQFF.

This clonotype was observed a few times. As DNA, the CDR3 is TGTGCCAGCAGCTTAGATCTATACGATACTGCTGGGGCCAACGTCCTGACTTTC. It translates to CASSLDLYDTAGANVLTF. The chain couples TRBV7-6 to TRBJ2-6; D uncertain. Germline V gives CDR1 SGHVS, CDR2 FNYEAQ. The CDR3 loop spans 18 amino acids. V was cut by 1 base and J by 2 bases, with 15 bases left in between.

The rearrangement joins TRBV28 to TRBJ2-1, with D tentatively TRBD1 (5 bases). Germline CDR1 is MDHEN and CDR2 is SYDVKM. The CDR3 is 14 amino acids. V lost 4 bases and J 7 bases, leaving 14 bases between the germline ends. The CDR3 region is CASSSFTGRNEQFF. The DNA for the CDR3 is TGTGCCAGCAGTTCATTTACAGGTCGAAATGAGCAGTTCTTC.

This clonotype came up many times. This sequence joins TRBV7-9 and TRBJ1-1; maybe TRBD1 (5 bases). V was cut by 5 bases and J by 10 bases, with 17 bases left in between. The CDR3 loop spans 13 amino acids. Per the germline V gene, CDR1 is SEHNR and CDR2 is FQNEAQ (reference sequence). CDR3: CASSPPGPLGAFF. DNA for the CDR3: TGTGCCAGCAGCCCTCCGGGACCTCTAGGAGCTTTCTTT.

The chain uses TRBV19 and TRBJ1-1; TRBD1 might be the D (5 bases). Trimming shortened V by 6 bases and J by 4 bases, and 12 bases separated the two germline ends. Germline V gives CDR1 LNHDA, CDR2 SQIVND (reference sequence). The CDR3 is 13 residues long. CDR3 amino acids: CASRIPGGTEAFF. CDR3 nucleotides: TGTGCCAGTAGAATACCGGGGGGCACTGAAGCTTTCTTT.

The chain links TRBV7-6 to TRBJ2-1; the match to TRBD2 covers 10 bases. CDR3 length: 14 residues. Trimming cost V 2 bases and J 5 bases; bases outside gene matches: 0. The germline V gene encodes CDR1 SGHVS and CDR2 FNYEAQ. The CDR3 DNA sequence: TGTGCCAGCAGCTTACTAGCGGGGGACAATGAGCAGTTCTTC. As protein: CASSLLAGDNEQFF.

Notes on this clonotype: This may be a read error: a much more frequent sequence differs by one nucleotide. V and J are TRBV5-1 and TRBJ1-2; TRBD1 matches 9 bases. This CDR3 has 14 residues. V was clipped by 0 bases and J by 6 bases; unmatched bases: 3. CDR1 is SGHRS and CDR2 is YFSETQ in the germline V gene. CDR3 protein: CASSLGTGANGYTF. CDR3 bases: TGCGCCAGCAGCTTGGGGACAGGGGCGAATGGCTACACCTTC.

This chain links TRBV28 with TRBJ2-7; perhaps TRBD1 as D (5 bases). V lost 1 base and J lost 4, with 17 bases in between. Germline V gives CDR1 MDHEN, CDR2 SYDVKM. CDR3 length equals 16 residues. The CDR3 reads CASSLYGAGYAYEQYF. CDR3 DNA: TGTGCCAGCAGTTTATATGGGGCAGGGTATGCGTACGAGCAGTACTTC.

This clonotype was observed many times. The CDR3 loop reads CASTVGGWASNEQFF. CDR3 DNA sequence: TGTGCCAGCACCGTGGGAGGGTGGGCGTCTAATGAGCAGTTCTTC. This chain uses TRBV6-1 with TRBJ2-1; 7 nucleotides match TRBD2. Germline CDR1 is MNHNS and CDR2 is SASEGT. This CDR3 region has 15 residues. The V gene end was trimmed by 7 bases and the J gene end by 7 bases; junction bases not matched to a gene: 13.

This clonotype was seen many times. This rearrangement joins TRBV18 to TRBJ2-3, with 9 positions matching TRBD1. Per germline, CDR1 KGHSH and CDR2 LQKENI. The CDR3 extends over 16 amino acids. Trimming removed 2 bases from V and 0 bases from J; junction bases left unmatched: 3. The CDR3 is CASSPRTGESTDTQYF. The CDR3 bases are TGTGCCAGCTCACCAAGGACAGGGGAGAGCACAGATACGCAGTATTTT.

This clonotype was seen ten or more times. The chain uses TRBV6-4 and TRBJ2-3, with 11 bases lining up with TRBD1. The CDR3 is 16 residues long. V gave up 0 bases and J gave up 4 bases; unmatched junction bases: 3. CDR1 is MRHNA and CDR2 is SNTAGT in the germline V gene. This CDR3 is CASSDSPGQGADTQYF. CDR3 DNA sequence: TGTGCCAGCAGTGACTCTCCGGGACAGGGGGCAGATACGCAGTATTTT.

V is TRBV6-2 or TRBV6-3 and J is TRBJ2-7, with D unclear. The length of the CDR3 is 12 residues. V lost 10 bases to trimming and J lost 3 bases, with 13 bases between them. Germline lookup yields CDR1 MNHEY and CDR2 SVGEGT. The CDR3 sequence is CATSDTFYEQYF. The CDR3 nucleotides read TGTGCCACCTCAGACACTTTCTACGAGCAGTACTTC.

The chain employs TRBV19 and TRBJ2-5; tentative D call: TRBD2 (6 bases). The germline CDR1 and CDR2 sequences are LNHDA and SQIVND (reference sequence). The germline V and J ends were trimmed by 5 bases and 1 base, with 11 bases remaining between them. This CDR3 comprises 14 residues. The CDR3 sequence is CASSAGLRQETQYF. The CDR3 DNA reads as TGTGCCAGTAGTGCGGGACTTCGCCAAGAGACCCAGTACTTC.

This clonotype was seen ten or more times. The chain employs TRBV5-1 and TRBJ1-4, with D possibly matching TRBD1 (6 bases). The CDR3 spans 14 residues. The ends were cut back, 4 bases at V and 6 bases at J, with 13 bases in the middle. Germline values: CDR1 SGHRS, CDR2 YFSETQ. This CDR3 reads CASSNGQSDEKLFF. CDR3 nucleotide sequence: TGCGCCAGCAGCAATGGACAGTCCGATGAAAAACTGTTTTTT. The complete variable domain, with remaining parts taken from reference TRBV5-1 and TRBJ1-4, reads KAGVTQTPRYLIKTRGQQVTLSCSPISGHRSVSWYQQTPGQGLQFLFEYFSETQRNKGNFPGRFSGRQFSNSRSEMNVSTLELGDSALYLCASSNGQSDEKLFFGSGTQLSVL.

The chain couples TRBV4-1 to TRBJ1-2; no reliable D call. V shed 3 bases and J shed 8 bases, with 7 bases lying between them. Germline V lookup: CDR1 MGHRA, CDR2 YSYEKL. There are 11 residues in the CDR3. The CDR3 sequence is CASSHLGGYTF. CDR3 bases: TGCGCCAGCAGCCATCTAGGGGGCTACACCTTC.